A single sample is the source of the 8 T cell receptor beta chains below, sequenced in a study of blood T cell repertoires in COVID-19. The repertoire was sequenced with immunoSEQ multiplex PCR; TCRdb's copy has only in-frame clones and lacks some. This sample has some 350,000 clones, with 80% to 90% found just once. The sample was PBMCs or T cells enriched from blood (not recorded which). These receptors all stem from a man in his late teens or twenties who had recovered from COVID-19.

V usage is TRBV13 and J usage is TRBJ2-3; possibly TRBD2 for D (6 bases). Germline values: CDR1 PRHDT, CDR2 FYEKMQ (reference sequence). Trimming pared 9 bases from V and 1 base from J, leaving 11 bases between. The CDR3 runs to 13 residues. CDR3 bases: TGTGCCAGTGGTAGGAGGGGCACAGATACGCAGTATTTT. Protein sequence: CASGRRGTDTQYF.

V is TRBV6-6 and J is TRBJ2-1; TRBD2 is a possible D gene (6 bases). Per the germline V gene, CDR1 is MNHNY and CDR2 is SVGAGI (reference sequence). The CDR3 contains 17 residues. V was shortened by 5 bases and J by 0 bases, with 17 bases between the two germline ends. CDR3: CASSRLPGLNSYNEQFF. In nucleotides, the CDR3 is TGTGCCAGCAGTCGGCTACCGGGACTGAACTCCTACAATGAGCAGTTCTTC.

CDR3 region: CASSLRSGGSYEQYF. DNA of the CDR3: TGTGCCAGCAGTTTAAGGTCAGGGGGCTCCTACGAGCAGTACTTC. The chain joins TRBV27 to TRBJ2-7; TRBD1 agrees at 7 bases. J lost 0 bases, V lost 2 bases, and 4 bases had no gene match. The CDR3 runs to 15 residues. Germline loops: CDR1 MNHEY, CDR2 SMNVEV (reference sequence).

The chain couples TRBV28 to TRBJ2-3, with a weak D call TRBD2 (6 bases). This CDR3 spans 13 amino acids. V shed 2 bases and J shed 9 bases, with 12 bases lying between them. Germline V gene data show CDR1 as MDHEN and CDR2 as SYDVKM. The DNA of the CDR3 is TGTGCCAGCAGTTTACCTGCGGGAATAACGCAGTATTTT. Protein sequence: CASSLPAGITQYF.

In DNA, the CDR3 is TGTGCCAGCTCACGACAGGCTACCACAAGCTCTGGAAACACCATATATTTT. Translated: CASSRQATTSSGNTIYF. This sequence joins TRBV18 and TRBJ1-3; perhaps TRBD1 as D (6 bases). Per germline, CDR1 KGHSH and CDR2 LQKENI. Trimming shortened V by 4 bases and J by 0 bases, and 16 bases separated the two germline ends. The CDR3 is 17 amino acids.

The chain links TRBV11-3 to TRBJ2-2; possible D gene TRBD2, 6 bases. The CDR3 length is 14 residues. Germline lookup yields CDR1 SGHNT and CDR2 YENEEA. V lost 3 bases and J lost 6, with 11 bases in between. The chain's CDR3 is CASSFGWEAGELFF. CDR3 bases: TGTGCCAGCAGCTTCGGGTGGGAGGCCGGGGAGCTGTTTTTT.

Of note for this clone: Germline and junction disagree at one end, which may indicate a read error. J is TRBJ1-6 and V is TRBV3-1 (or the pseudogene TRBV3-2); D is unclear. This CDR3 has 13 residues. From germline, CDR1 is LGHDT and CDR2 YNNKEL (reference sequence). The CDR3, as DNA: TGTGCCAGCAGCCAAGGCGCCCAACTGGTCCGGGACTTT. This sequence encodes CASSQGAQLVRDF.

V and J are TRBV7-9 and TRBJ1-5; possible D gene TRBD1, 6 bases. CDR1 and CDR2 (germline): SEHNR, FQNEAQ (reference sequence). The V end was cut by 5 bases, the J end by 3 bases, with 11 bases between. The CDR3 loop spans 14 amino acids. This CDR3 is CASSRGTTNQPQHF. The CDR3 DNA is TGTGCCAGCAGCCGAGGGACAACCAATCAGCCCCAGCATTTT. Combining the CDR3 with reference TRBV7-9 and TRBJ1-5 gives the whole variable domain DTGVSQNPRHKITKRGQNVTFRCDPISEHNRLYWYRQTLGQGPEFLTYFQNEAQLEKSRLLSDRFSAERPKGSFSTLEIQRTEQGDSAMYLCASSRGTTNQPQHFGDGTRLSIL.